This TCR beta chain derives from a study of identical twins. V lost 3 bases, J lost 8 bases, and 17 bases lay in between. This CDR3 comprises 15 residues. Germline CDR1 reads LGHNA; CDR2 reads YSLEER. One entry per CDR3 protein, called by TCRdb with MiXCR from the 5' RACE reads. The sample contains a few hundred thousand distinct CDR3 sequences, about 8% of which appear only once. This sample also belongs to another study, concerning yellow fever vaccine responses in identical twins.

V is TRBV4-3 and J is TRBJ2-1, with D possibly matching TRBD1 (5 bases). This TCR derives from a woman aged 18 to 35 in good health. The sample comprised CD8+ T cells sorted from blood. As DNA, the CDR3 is TGCGCCAGCAGCCAGGACACGAGCTTTTCCGATGAGCAGTTCTTC. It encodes CASSQDTSFSDEQFF.